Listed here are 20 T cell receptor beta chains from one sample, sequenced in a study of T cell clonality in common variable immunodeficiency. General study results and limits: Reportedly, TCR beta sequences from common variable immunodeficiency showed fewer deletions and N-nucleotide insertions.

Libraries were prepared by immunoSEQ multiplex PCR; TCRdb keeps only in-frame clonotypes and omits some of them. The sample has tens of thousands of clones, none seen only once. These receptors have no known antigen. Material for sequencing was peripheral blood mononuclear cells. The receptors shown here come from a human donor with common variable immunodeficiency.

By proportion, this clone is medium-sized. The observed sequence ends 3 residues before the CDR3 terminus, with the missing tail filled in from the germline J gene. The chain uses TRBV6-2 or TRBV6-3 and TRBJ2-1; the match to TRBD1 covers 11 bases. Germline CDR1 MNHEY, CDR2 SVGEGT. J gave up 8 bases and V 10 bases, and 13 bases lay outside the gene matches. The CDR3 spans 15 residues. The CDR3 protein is CATSVMGQGVHEQFF. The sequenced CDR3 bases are TGTGCCACATCCGTTATGGGACAGGGGGTACATGAG.

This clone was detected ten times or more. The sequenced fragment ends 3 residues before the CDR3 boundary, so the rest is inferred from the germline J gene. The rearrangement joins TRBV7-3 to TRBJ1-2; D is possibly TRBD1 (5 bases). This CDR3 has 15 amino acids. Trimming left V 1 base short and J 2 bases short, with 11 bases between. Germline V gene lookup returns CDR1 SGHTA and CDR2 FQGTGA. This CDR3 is CASSLSGASNYGYTF. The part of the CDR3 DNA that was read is TGTGCCAGCAGCTTAAGCGGGGCTTCCAACTATGGC.

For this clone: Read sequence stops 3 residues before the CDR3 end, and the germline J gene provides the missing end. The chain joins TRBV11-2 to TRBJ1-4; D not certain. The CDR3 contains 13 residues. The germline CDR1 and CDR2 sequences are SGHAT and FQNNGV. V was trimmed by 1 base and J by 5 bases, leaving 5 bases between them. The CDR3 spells CASSLVRNEKLFF. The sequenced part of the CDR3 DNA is TGTGCCAGCAGCTTAGTACGGAATGAAAAA.

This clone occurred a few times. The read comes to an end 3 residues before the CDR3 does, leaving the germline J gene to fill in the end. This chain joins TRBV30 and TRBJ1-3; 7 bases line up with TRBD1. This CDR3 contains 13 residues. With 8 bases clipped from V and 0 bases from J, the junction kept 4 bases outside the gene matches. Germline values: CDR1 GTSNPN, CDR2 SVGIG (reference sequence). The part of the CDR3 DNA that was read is TGTGCCGGTCCAGGGGGCTCTGGAAACACC. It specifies CAGPGGSGNT. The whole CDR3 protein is CAGPGGSGNTIYF.

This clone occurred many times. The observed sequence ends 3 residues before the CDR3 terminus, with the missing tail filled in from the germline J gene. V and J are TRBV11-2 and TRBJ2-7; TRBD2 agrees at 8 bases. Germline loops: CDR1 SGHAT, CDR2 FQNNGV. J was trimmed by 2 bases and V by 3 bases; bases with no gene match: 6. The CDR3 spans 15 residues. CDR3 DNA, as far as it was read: TGTGCCAGCAGCTTCGGATATAGCGGGGCCTACGAG. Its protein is CASSFGYSGAYE. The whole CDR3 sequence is CASSFGYSGAYEQYF. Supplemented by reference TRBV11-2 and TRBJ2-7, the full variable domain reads EAGVAQSPRYKIIEKRQSVAFWCNPISGHATLYWYQQILGQGPKLLIQFQNNGVVDDSQLPKDRFSAERLKGVDSTLKIQPAKLEDSAVYLCASSFGYSGAYEQYFGPGTRLTVT.

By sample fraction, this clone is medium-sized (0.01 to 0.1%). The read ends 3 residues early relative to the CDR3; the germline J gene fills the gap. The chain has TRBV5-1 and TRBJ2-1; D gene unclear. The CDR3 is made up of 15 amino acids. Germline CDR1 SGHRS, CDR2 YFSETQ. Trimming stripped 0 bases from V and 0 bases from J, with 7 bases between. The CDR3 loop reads CASSLDSSSYNEQFF. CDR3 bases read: TGCGCCAGCAGCTTGGACTCTAGCTCCTACAATGAG.

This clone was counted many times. CDR3 bases read: TGTGCCAGCAGCTTTGGCCCTTACAATGAG. Residues: CASSFGPYNE. The CDR3 in its entirety is CASSFGPYNEQFF. V and J are TRBV5-4 and TRBJ2-1, with unresolved D. Sequencing ends 3 residues short of the CDR3 end; the germline J gene provides the rest. Between the trimmed V and J ends, which lost 2 bases and 4 bases, there was a span of 7 bases. This CDR3 contains 13 residues. Germline V gives CDR1 SGHNT, CDR2 YYREEE (reference sequence).

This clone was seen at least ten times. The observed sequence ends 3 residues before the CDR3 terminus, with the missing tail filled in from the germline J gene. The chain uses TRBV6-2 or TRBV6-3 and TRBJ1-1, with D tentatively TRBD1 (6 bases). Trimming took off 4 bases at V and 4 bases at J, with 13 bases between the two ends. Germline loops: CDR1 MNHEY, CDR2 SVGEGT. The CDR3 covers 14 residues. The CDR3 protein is CASSLRGSGTEAFF. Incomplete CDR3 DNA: TGTGCCAGCAGTTTAAGGGGGAGCGGCACTGAA.

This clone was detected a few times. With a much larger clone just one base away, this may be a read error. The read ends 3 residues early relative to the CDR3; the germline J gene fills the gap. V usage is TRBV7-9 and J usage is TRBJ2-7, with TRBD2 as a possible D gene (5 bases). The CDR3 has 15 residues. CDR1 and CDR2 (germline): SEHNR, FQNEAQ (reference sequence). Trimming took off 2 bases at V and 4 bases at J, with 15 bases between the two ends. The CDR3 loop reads CASSLRRHGEYEQYF. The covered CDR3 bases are TGTGCCAGCAGCTTAAGAAGGCACGGGGAGTACGAG.

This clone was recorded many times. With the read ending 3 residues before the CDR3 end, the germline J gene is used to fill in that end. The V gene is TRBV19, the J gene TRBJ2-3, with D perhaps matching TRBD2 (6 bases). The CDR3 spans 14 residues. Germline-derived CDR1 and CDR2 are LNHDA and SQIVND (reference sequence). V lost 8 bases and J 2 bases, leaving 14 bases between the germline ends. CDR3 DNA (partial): TGTGCCAGTCGGCGGGACTCCTCCACAGATACG. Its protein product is CASRRDSSTDT. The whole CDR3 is CASRRDSSTDTQYF.

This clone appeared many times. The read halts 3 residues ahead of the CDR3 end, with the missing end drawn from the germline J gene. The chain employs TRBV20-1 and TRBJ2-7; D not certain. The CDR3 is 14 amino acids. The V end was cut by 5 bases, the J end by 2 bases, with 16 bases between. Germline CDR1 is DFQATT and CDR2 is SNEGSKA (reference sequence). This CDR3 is CSALPGRNPYEQYF. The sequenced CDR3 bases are TGCAGTGCTCTGCCGGGTAGGAATCCCTACGAG.

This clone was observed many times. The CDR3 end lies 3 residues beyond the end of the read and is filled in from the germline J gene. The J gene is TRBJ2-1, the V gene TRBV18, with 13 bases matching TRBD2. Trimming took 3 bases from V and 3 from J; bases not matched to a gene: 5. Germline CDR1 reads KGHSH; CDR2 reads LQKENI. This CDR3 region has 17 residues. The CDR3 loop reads CASSPRGTSGVYNEQFF. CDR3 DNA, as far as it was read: TGTGCCAGCTCACCCCGAGGGACTAGCGGGGTCTACAATGAG. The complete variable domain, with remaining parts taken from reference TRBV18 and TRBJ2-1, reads NAGVMQNPRHLVRRRGQEARLRCSPMKGHSHVYWYRQLPEEGLKFMVYLQKENIIDESGMPKERFSAEFPKEGPSILRIQQVVRGDSAAYFCASSPRGTSGVYNEQFFGPGTRLTVL.

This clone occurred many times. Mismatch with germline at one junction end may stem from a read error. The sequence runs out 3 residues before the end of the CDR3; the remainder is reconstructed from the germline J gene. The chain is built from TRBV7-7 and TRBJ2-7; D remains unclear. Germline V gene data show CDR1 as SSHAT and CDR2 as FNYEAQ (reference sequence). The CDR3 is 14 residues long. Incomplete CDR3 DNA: TGTGCTAGCACCAACAAGTGGCATCTCTACGAG. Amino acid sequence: CASTNKWHLYE. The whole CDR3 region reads CASTNKWHLYEQYF. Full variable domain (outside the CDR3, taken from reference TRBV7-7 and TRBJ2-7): GAGVSQSPRYKVTKRGQDVTLRCDPISSHATLYWYQQALGQGPEFLTYFNYEAQPDKSGLPSDRFSAERPEGSISTLTIQRTEQRDSAMYRCASTNKWHLYEQYFGPGTRLTVT.

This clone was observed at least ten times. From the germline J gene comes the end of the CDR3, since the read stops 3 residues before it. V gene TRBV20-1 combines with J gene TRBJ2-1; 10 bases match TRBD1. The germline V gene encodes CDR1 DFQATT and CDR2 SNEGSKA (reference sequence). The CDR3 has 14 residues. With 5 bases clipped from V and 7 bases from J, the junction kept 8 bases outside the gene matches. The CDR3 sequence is CSAVPGTGVNEQFF. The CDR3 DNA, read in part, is TGCAGTGCTGTTCCCGGGACAGGGGTAAATGAG.

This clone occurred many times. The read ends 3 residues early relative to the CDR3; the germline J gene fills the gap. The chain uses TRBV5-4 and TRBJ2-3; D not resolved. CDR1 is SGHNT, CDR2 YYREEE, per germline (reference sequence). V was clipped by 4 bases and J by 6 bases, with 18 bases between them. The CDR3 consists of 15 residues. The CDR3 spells CASSLRRVPPDTQYF. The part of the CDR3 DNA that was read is TGTGCCAGCAGCCTCCGTAGAGTCCCTCCCGATACG.

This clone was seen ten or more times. The part of the CDR3 DNA that was read is TGTGCCAGCAGCTTAGAGCCCACCATAGGG. It codes for CASSLEPTIG. The full CDR3 reads CASSLEPTIGAFF. V is TRBV7-8 and J is TRBJ1-1, with no clear D. The missing CDR3 end, 3 residues past where the read stops, is filled in from the germline J gene. Per germline, CDR1 SGHVS and CDR2 FQNEAQ. The CDR3 has 13 residues.

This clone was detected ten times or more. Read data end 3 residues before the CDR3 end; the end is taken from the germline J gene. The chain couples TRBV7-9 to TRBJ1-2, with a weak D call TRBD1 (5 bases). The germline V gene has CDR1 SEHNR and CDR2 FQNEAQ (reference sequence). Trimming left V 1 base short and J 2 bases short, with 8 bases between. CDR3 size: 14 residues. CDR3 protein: CASSLGGGNYGYTF. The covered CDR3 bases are TGTGCCAGCAGCTTAGGGGGGGGAAACTATGGC.

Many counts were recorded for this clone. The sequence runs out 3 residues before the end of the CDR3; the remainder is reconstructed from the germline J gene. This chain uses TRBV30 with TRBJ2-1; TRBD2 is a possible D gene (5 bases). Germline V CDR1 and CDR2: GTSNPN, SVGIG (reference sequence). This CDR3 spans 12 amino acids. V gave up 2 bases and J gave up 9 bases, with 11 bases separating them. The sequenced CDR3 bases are TGTGCCTGGAGTCCTAGCCTAGGTGAG. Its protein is CAWSPSLGE. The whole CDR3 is CAWSPSLGEQFF.

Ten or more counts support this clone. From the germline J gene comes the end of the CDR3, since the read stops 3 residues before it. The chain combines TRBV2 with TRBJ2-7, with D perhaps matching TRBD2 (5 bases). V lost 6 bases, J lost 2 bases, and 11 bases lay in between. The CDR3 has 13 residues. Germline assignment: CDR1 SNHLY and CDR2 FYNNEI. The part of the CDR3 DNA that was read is TGTGCCAGCAGAGAAACCGGGGCCTACGAG. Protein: CASRETGAYE. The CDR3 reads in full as CASRETGAYEQYF.

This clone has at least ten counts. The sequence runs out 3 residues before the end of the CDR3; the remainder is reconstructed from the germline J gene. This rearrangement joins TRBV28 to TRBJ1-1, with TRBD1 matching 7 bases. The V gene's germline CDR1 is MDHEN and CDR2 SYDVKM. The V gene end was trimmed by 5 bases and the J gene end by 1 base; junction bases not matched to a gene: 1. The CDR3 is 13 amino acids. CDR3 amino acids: CASSRTGNTEAFF. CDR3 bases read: TGTGCCAGCAGTAGGACAGGGAACACTGAA.